These 2 T cell receptor beta chains share one sample of origin, sequenced in a study of CD8 T cells in ankylosing spondylitis. Study-level results: For ankylosing spondylitis blood, a TCR beta motif of several highly homologous variants appeared characteristic.

TCRdb itself ran the 5' RACE reads through MiXCR, one entry per CDR3 protein. The sample records more than 100,000 distinct CDR3 sequences, 15% to 20% being singletons. Their antigens remain unidentified. The material sequenced was blood, either unsorted or a sorted T cell fraction (not recorded which). The receptor set was obtained from a male donor with ankylosing spondylitis.

The V call is TRBV2, the J call TRBJ2-1; 7 bases are a match to TRBD1. The ends lost 6 bases at V and 0 bases at J; junction bases unmatched: 5. The germline CDR1 and CDR2 sequences are SNHLY and FYNNEI. The CDR3 runs 15 residues. The CDR3 nucleotides are TGTGCCAGCAGAAAACAGGGGAGCTCCTACAATGAGCAGTTCTTC. Residues: CASRKQGSSYNEQFF.

Only a few counts were recorded for this clonotype. The chain employs TRBV7-8 and TRBJ2-7; no definite D call. Deletions cut 1 base from V and 5 bases from J, with 9 bases between. The CDR3 covers 13 residues. The germline CDR1 and CDR2 sequences are SGHVS and FQNEAQ. This CDR3 is CASSLEGYDEQYF. For the CDR3, the DNA is TGTGCCAGCAGCTTAGAGGGTTACGACGAGCAGTACTTC. The variable domain in full, with the rest retrieved from reference TRBV7-8 and TRBJ2-7, is GAGVSQSPRYKVAKRGQDVALRCDPISGHVSLFWYQQALGQGPEFLTYFQNEAQLDKSGLPSDRFFAERPEGSVSTLKIQRTQQEDSAVYLCASSLEGYDEQYFGPGTRLTVT.